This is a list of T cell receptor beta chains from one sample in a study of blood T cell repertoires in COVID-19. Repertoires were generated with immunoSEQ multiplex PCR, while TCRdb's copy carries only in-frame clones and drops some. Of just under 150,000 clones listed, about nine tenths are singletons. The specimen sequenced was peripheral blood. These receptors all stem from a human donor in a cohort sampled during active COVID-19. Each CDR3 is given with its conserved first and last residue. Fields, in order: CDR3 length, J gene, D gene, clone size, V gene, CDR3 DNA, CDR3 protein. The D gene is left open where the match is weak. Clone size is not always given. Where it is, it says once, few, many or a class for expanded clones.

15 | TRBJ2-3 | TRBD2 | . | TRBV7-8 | TGTGCCAGCAGCTTAGTTGCGGGGGGCACAGATACGCAGTATTTT | CASSLVAGGTDTQYF
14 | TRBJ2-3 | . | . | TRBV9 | TGTGCCAGCAGCGTAGCCACAGTAACAGATACGCAGTATTTT | CASSVATVTDTQYF
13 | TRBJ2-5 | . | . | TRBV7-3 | TGTGCCAGCAGCTCCACAGCACAAGAGACCCAGTACTTC | CASSSTAQETQYF
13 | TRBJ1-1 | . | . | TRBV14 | TGTGCCAGCAGCTTAACAGCGGACACTGAAGCTTTCTTT | CASSLTADTEAFF
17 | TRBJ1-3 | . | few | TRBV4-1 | TGCGCCAGCAGCCGGGCCGGGGTGGTTATGGCTGGAAACACCATATATTTT | CASSRAGVVMAGNTIYF
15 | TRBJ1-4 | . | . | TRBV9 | TGTGCCAGCAGCGTAGTTGGGGCTTCTAATGAAAAACTGTTTTTT | CASSVVGASNEKLFF
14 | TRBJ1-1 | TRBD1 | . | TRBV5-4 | TGTGCCAGCAGTGTAGGACAGGGGTTCACTGAAGCTTTCTTT | CASSVGQGFTEAFF
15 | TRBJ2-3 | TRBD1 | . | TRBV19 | TGTGCCAGTAGCACCGGGACAGGGTATCCAGATACGCAGTATTTT | CASSTGTGYPDTQYF
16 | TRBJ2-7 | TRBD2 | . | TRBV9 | TGTGCCAGCAGCGTAGCGGGGGGGGCTTCTCCCTACGAGCAGTACTTC | CASSVAGGASPYEQYF
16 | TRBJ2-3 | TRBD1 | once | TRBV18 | TGTGCCAGCTCACCTAGCCGGACAGGCAAAACAGATACGCAGTATTTT | CASSPSRTGKTDTQYF
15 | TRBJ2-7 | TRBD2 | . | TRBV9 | TGTGCCAGCAGCGTAGACGGGGGGGTCTCCTACGAGCAGTACTTC | CASSVDGGVSYEQYF
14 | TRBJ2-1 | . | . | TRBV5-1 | TGCGCCAGCAGCCTTGACAGGACCTACAATGAGCAGTTCTTC | CASSLDRTYNEQFF
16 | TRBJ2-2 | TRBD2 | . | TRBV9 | TGTGCCAGCAGCGTATTGAGCGGGGGGGACACCGGGGAGCTGTTTTTT | CASSVLSGGDTGELFF
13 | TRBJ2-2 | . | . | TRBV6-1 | TGTGCCAGCAGTGAGGTCGGGTACGGGGAGCTGTTTTTT | CASSEVGYGELFF
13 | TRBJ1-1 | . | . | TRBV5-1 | TGCGCCAGCCGCTTAGCGGCCTCTGGAGGAGCTTTCTTT | CASRLAASGGAFF
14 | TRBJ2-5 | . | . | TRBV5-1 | TGCGCCAGCAGCGCAGACAGGATCCTACAGACCCAGTACTTC | CASSADRILQTQYF
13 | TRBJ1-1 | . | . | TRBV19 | TGTGCCAGTAGTATTGCAGGATACACTGAAGCTTTCTTT | CASSIAGYTEAFF
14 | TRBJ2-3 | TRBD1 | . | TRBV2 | TGTGCCAGCAGTTGGACAGGGGGCAGAGATACGCAGTATTTT | CASSWTGGRDTQYF
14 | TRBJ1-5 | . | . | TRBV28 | TGTGCCAGCAGTTCTCACAGGGTCAATCAGCCCCAGCATTTT | CASSSHRVNQPQHF
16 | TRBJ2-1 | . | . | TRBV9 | TGTGCCAGCAGCCCCGGGGGTGGACACTCCTACAATGAGCAGTTCTTC | CASSPGGGHSYNEQFF
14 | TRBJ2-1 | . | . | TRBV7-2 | TGTGCCAGCAGCTCCGATCAGGGAAGAAATGAGCAGTTCTTC | CASSSDQGRNEQFF
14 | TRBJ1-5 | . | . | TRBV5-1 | TGCGCCAGCAGCTTGGACAGTAGCAATCAGCCCCAGCATTTT | CASSLDSSNQPQHF
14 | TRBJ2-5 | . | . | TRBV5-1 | TGCGCCAGCAGCTTGAGTACCCTACAAGAGACCCAGTACTTC | CASSLSTLQETQYF
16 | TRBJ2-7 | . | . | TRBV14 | TGTGCCAGCAGCCAAGGATGGGGCAGGGGGGCTGGCGAGCAGTACTTC | CASSQGWGRGAGEQYF
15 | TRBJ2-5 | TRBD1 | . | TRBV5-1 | TGCGCCAGCAGAGAACAGGGGATGTACCAAGAGACCCAGTACTTC | CASREQGMYQETQYF
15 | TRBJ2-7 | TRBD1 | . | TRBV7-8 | TGTGCCAGCAGCCGAGTAGGGACAGACCTATACGAGCAGTACTTC | CASSRVGTDLYEQYF
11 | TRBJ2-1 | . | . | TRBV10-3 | TGTGCCATCGGAGGAACGGGTGAGCAGTTCTTC | CAIGGTGEQFF
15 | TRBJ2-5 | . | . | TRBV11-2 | TGTGCCAGCAGCCTAGATGGACTTCGGGAAGAGACCCAGTACTTC | CASSLDGLREETQYF
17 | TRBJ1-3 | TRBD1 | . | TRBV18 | TGTGCCAGCTCACCACGGCTAACAGGGGTTTCTGGAAACACCATATATTTT | CASSPRLTGVSGNTIYF
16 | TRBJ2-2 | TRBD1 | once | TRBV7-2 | TGTGCCAGCAGCTTAGGGGACAGGGGTTTTAACGGGGAGCTGTTTTTT | CASSLGDRGFNGELFF
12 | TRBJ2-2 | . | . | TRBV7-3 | TGTGCCAGCAGATTATATCCCGGGGAGCTGTTTTTT | CASRLYPGELFF
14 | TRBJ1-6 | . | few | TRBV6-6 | TGTGCCAGCAGTTACAGGGGCGAAAATTCACCCCTCCACTTT | CASSYRGENSPLHF
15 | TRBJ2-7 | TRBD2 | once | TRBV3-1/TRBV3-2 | TGTGCCAGCAGCCCGGATCTCGGGGGGGCTGGCGAGCAGTACTTC | CASSPDLGGAGEQYF
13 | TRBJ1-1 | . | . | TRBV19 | TGTGCCAGCCGAGGACAGCCGAACACTGAAGCTTTCTTT | CASRGQPNTEAFF
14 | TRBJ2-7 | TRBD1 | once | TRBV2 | TGTGCCAGCAGTCGACGACAGGGTTGGAACGAGCAGTACTTC | CASSRRQGWNEQYF
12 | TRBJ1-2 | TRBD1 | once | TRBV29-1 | TGCAGCGGGTGGGACAGGGGAAGTGGCTACACCTTC | CSGWDRGSGYTF
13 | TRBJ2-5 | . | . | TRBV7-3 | TGTGTCAGCAGCCTAGGGGGACAAGAGACCCAGTACTTC | CVSSLGGQETQYF
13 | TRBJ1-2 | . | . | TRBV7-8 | TGTGCCAGCAGCCGGCGTGGTAACTATGGCTACACCTTC | CASSRRGNYGYTF
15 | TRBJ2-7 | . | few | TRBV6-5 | TGTGCCAGCAGTCTCGCTGGGGGGACAGACTACGAGCAGTACTTC | CASSLAGGTDYEQYF
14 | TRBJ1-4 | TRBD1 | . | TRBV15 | TGTGCCACCAGCACGGACAGGGGGGTGGAAAAACTGTTTTTT | CATSTDRGVEKLFF
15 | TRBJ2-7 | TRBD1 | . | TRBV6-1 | TGTGCCAGCAGTGAATTAGGGACAGGGGACTACGAGCAGTACTTC | CASSELGTGDYEQYF
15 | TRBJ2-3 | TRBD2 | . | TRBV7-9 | TGTGCCAGCAGCTTAGTTAGCGGGGGGAGAGATACGCAGTATTTT | CASSLVSGGRDTQYF
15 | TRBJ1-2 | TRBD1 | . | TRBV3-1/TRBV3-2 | TGTGCCAGCAGCCATCCAGGGGGCGCGTACTATGGCTACACCTTC | CASSHPGGAYYGYTF
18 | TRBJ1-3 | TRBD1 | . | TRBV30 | TGTGCCTGGAGTGGGGTTGCCGACAGGGTGATCTCTGGAAACACCATATATTTT | CAWSGVADRVISGNTIYF
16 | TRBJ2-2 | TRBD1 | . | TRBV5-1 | TGCGCCAGCAGCTTGACAGGGGATGGATACACCGGGGAGCTGTTTTTT | CASSLTGDGYTGELFF
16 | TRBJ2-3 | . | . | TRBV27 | TGTGCCAGCAGTTTATCGGTCGCGGCGAGCACAGATACGCAGTATTTT | CASSLSVAASTDTQYF
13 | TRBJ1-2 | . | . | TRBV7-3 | TGTGCCAGCAGCGAGGCGTCGGACTATGGCTACACCTTC | CASSEASDYGYTF
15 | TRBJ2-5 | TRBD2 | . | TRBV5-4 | TGTGCCAGCAGCTTGGCAGCGGGGGCCCGGGAGACCCAGTACTTC | CASSLAAGARETQYF
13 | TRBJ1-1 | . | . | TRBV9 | TGTGCCAGCTCCAGGGACTTTCTGGCTGAAGCTTTCTTT | CASSRDFLAEAFF
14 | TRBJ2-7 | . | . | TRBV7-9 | TGTGCCAGCAGCTCGGCGGGGAGCTCCTACGAGCAGTACTTC | CASSSAGSSYEQYF
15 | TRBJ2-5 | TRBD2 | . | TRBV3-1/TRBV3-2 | TGTGCCAGCAGCGACGGACTAGCGGCTCATGGGACCCAGTACTTC | CASSDGLAAHGTQYF
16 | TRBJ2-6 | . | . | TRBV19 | TGTGCCAGTAGCGGGGTTAAGAGCTCTGGGGCCAACGTCCTGACTTTC | CASSGVKSSGANVLTF